The rows below give T cell receptor beta chains drawn from one sample of a study of T cell repertoires in cytomegalovirus infection. These TCRs' antigens remain unknown. TCRdb recomputed calls from the reads with MiXCR, one row per CDR3 protein. The sample lists roughly 990,000 distinct CDR3 sequences; roughly 31% were seen once. The source was cultured CD8+ T cells from PBMCs, collected from culture after CMV antigen stimulation. These receptors originate from a human donor in good health (CMV status not recorded). Some clones in this sample may be carry-over from other donors' samples. Each CDR3 is given without its conserved first and last residue. A D gene is named only where the DNA matches it firmly.

J gene	D gene	V gene	CDR3 protein
TRBJ2-1	-	TRBV19	ASSSMSEQF
TRBJ1-1	-	TRBV4-3	ASNWRGTDTEAF
TRBJ1-4	TRBD1	TRBV20-1	SARAPDRDEKLF
TRBJ2-1	-	TRBV29-1	SAEDSRYNEQF
TRBJ2-7	-	TRBV10-3	AISESSREGHSYEQY
TRBJ2-1	TRBD2	TRBV5-6	ASRSGLAGFSYNEQF
TRBJ2-3	TRBD2	TRBV2	ASSLSGGPQGTQY
TRBJ1-1	-	TRBV6-2/TRBV6-3	ASTGGYRDTEAF
TRBJ2-2	-	TRBV6-1	ASSEDGELF
TRBJ1-1	-	TRBV7-6	ASSLEGVPEAF
TRBJ2-6	-	TRBV19	ASSDWGRGRVLT
TRBJ1-4	TRBD1	TRBV15	ATSREGTGGNEKLF
TRBJ2-7	-	TRBV12-3/TRBV12-4	ASSFAPAAYEQY
TRBJ2-1	-	TRBV7-9	ASCTGINEQF
TRBJ2-3	TRBD1	TRBV11-2	ASSFRGRPSTDTQY
TRBJ1-4	-	TRBV7-9	ASSPLRGDTNEKLF
TRBJ2-1	TRBD2	TRBV20-1	SARDGTSPPKTTYNEQF
TRBJ2-3	-	TRBV2	ASRRTGSSTDTQY
TRBJ2-3	-	TRBV14	ASSQAADTQY
TRBJ2-3	-	TRBV7-9	ASSPRGSTQY
TRBJ2-1	TRBD1	TRBV27	ASSLPGQGNNEQF
TRBJ1-6	-	TRBV2	ASKSERGHNSPLH
TRBJ2-5	TRBD2	TRBV28	ASSLTSGGPIGETQY
TRBJ2-1	TRBD1	TRBV20-1	SVVTRGQGSYNEQF
TRBJ2-7	-	TRBV12-3/TRBV12-4	ASSSNRVSYEQY
TRBJ2-7	TRBD1	TRBV19	ASSILGQGNYEQY
TRBJ1-3	-	TRBV6-5	ASSKGSGNTIY
TRBJ2-3	TRBD1	TRBV7-9	ASSLFTGVPSDTQY
TRBJ1-5	-	TRBV7-8	ASSSQPGHYIHSNQPQH
TRBJ2-4	TRBD1	TRBV7-2	ASSLRQGGTKNIQY
TRBJ1-6	-	TRBV20-1	SARPRASSSYNSPLH